Presented here are 30 T cell receptor beta chains from one specimen sequenced in a study of CD8+CD57+ T cells in acquired aplastic anemia. Those patients picked for sequencing had displayed CD8+CD57+ cell expansion on flow cytometry. According to the study, genomic DNA was the template for TCR beta VDJ and CDR3 profiling. Via MiXCR, TCRdb re-called the reads, giving one row per CDR3 protein. The table shows 55,000 to 60,000 distinct CDR3 sequences, with roughly three fifths occurring only once. Sequenced sample: sorted CD4+, CD8+, or CD8+CD57+ T cells (not recorded which) from PBMCs. Source of these receptors: a human donor with aplastic anemia.

The chain couples TRBV29-1 to TRBJ1-2; no reliable D call. Trimming removed 4 bases at V and 3 bases at J, with 15 bases between. Germline V lookup: CDR1 SQVTM, CDR2 ANQGSEA. CDR3 length equals 14 residues. CDR3 sequence (DNA): TGCAGCGTTGTAATTCCGGGGATATACTATGGCTACACCTTC. Its translation: CSVVIPGIYYGYTF.

The chain employs TRBV19 and TRBJ2-1, with a weak D call TRBD1 (5 bases). Germline V gene lookup returns CDR1 LNHDA and CDR2 SQIVND (reference sequence). V lost 7 bases and J lost 10, with 20 bases in between. The CDR3 runs to 14 residues. The DNA of the CDR3 is TGTGCCAGTACCACAACAGGTAATGTGGCCGAGCAGTTCTTC. Translating it yields CASTTTGNVAEQFF.

V and J are TRBV15 and TRBJ1-2, with unresolved D. The V end was cut by 8 bases, the J end by 4 bases, with 14 bases between. Looked up from germline, CDR1 is LNHNV and CDR2 is YYDKDF (reference sequence). The CDR3 loop spans 13 amino acids. CDR3 bases: TGTGCCACCTCCCGAGGCGCGATCTATGGCTACACCTTC. The encoded protein is CATSRGAIYGYTF.

This chain connects TRBV15 to TRBJ1-5, with a possible D match to TRBD1 (5 bases). Trimming removed 5 bases from V and 6 bases from J, with 14 bases in between. The length of the CDR3 is 14 residues. Germline CDR1 reads LNHNV; CDR2 reads YYDKDF (reference sequence). In nucleotides, the CDR3 is TGTGCCACCAGCGGTATCGGGGGACGTCAGCCCCAGCATTTT. As protein: CATSGIGGRQPQHF.

The V and J genes are TRBV19 and TRBJ2-7, with a possible D match to TRBD1 (7 bases). With 5 bases removed from V and 2 bases from J, the gap between germline ends came to 22 bases. This CDR3 has 17 residues. Germline V gives CDR1 LNHDA, CDR2 SQIVND (reference sequence). CDR3 sequence: CASSVAGQSIQTYEQYF. DNA for the CDR3: TGTGCCAGTAGTGTCGCGGGACAGTCGATACAGACCTACGAGCAGTACTTC.

V and J are TRBV29-1 and TRBJ2-1; possibly TRBD2 for D (5 bases). CDR1 is SQVTM and CDR2 is ANQGSEA in the germline V gene. Trimming took off 5 bases at V and 5 bases at J, with 10 bases between the two ends. The CDR3 is 12 residues long. For the CDR3, the DNA is TGCAGCGTTCCGGGATCTGACAATGAGCAGTTCTTC. This codes for CSVPGSDNEQFF.

The gene calls are TRBV30 and TRBJ1-1; no clear D gene. The V gene's germline CDR1 is GTSNPN and CDR2 SVGIG (reference sequence). CDR3 size: 12 residues. Trimming shortened V by 3 bases and J by 1 base, and 6 bases separated the two germline ends. The DNA for the CDR3 is TGTGCCTGGAGCCATCCGAACACTGAAGCTTTCTTT. This translates into CAWSHPNTEAFF.

This rearrangement joins TRBV4-1 to TRBJ2-7, with D unclear. Germline V gene data show CDR1 as MGHRA and CDR2 as YSYEKL. Trimming pared 3 bases from V and 2 bases from J, leaving 11 bases between. The CDR3 is 14 amino acids. The CDR3 region is CASSQGTVTYEQYF. The CDR3 region has the DNA TGCGCCAGCAGCCAGGGAACAGTTACCTACGAGCAGTACTTC.

V is TRBV20-1 and J is TRBJ2-2, with TRBD2 matching 7 bases. The trim removed 2 bases at V and 4 bases at J, leaving 7 bases unmatched. This CDR3 contains 15 residues. Germline CDR1 DFQATT, CDR2 SNEGSKA (reference sequence). The chain's CDR3 is CSARWGGRSTGELFF. The CDR3 nucleotides read TGCAGTGCTAGATGGGGAGGGCGTAGCACCGGGGAGCTGTTTTTT.

This clonotype was seen a single time. This sequence joins TRBV9 and TRBJ2-7; D call uncertain. Trimming shortened V by 1 base and J by 4 bases, and 9 bases separated the two germline ends. The CDR3 loop spans 13 amino acids. CDR1 is SGDLS and CDR2 is YYNGEE in the germline V gene. CDR3 protein: CASSVTDTYEQYF. CDR3 nucleotide sequence: TGTGCCAGCAGCGTAACGGATACTTACGAGCAGTACTTC.

This clonotype appeared once. J is TRBJ2-5 and V is TRBV4-1; D tentatively reads TRBD1 or TRBD2 (6 bases each). The CDR3 runs 16 residues. Germline lookup yields CDR1 MGHRA and CDR2 YSYEKL. Trimming shortened V by 4 bases and J by 1 base, and 16 bases separated the two germline ends. The chain's CDR3 is CASSRGRGHPQETQYF. The CDR3 DNA sequence: TGCGCCAGCAGCCGCGGACGGGGGCATCCCCAAGAGACCCAGTACTTC.

The chain links TRBV15 to TRBJ2-1, with 7 positions matching TRBD1. CDR3 length equals 16 residues. V dropped 5 bases and J dropped 4; count of bases not matched to a gene: 11. CDR1 and CDR2 (germline): LNHNV, YYDKDF (reference sequence). The CDR3 sequence: CATSPPHKGAYNEQFF. CDR3 coding DNA: TGTGCCACCAGCCCCCCTCACAAGGGGGCTTACAATGAGCAGTTCTTC.

The table lists this clonotype with many counts. This chain connects TRBV27 to TRBJ2-1; TRBD2 matches at 11 bases. The CDR3 spans 17 residues. V gave up 6 bases and J gave up 0 bases; unmatched junction bases: 7. Germline V lookup: CDR1 MNHEY, CDR2 SMNVEV (reference sequence). CDR3: CASSPSGGSGSYNEQFF. CDR3 bases: TGTGCCAGCAGCCCTAGCGGGGGGTCCGGCTCCTACAATGAGCAGTTCTTC.

The table lists this clonotype with a count of one. One junction end does not reproduce the germline sequence, and a read error may be involved. The chain employs TRBV4-3 and TRBJ1-2, with D possibly TRBD1 on 6 matching bases. The CDR3 extends over 16 amino acids. Germline V gene data show CDR1 as LGHNA and CDR2 as YSLEER. The CDR3 sequence is CAGSQDSNRVNYGYTF. CDR3 DNA: TGCGCCGGCAGCCAAGATTCGAACAGGGTGAACTATGGCTACACCTTC.

Comments on this clonotype: One end of the junction is discordant with germline, which a read error may explain. V gene TRBV6-5 combines with J gene TRBJ2-7; D ambiguous. CDR1 is MNHEY, CDR2 SVGAGI, per germline. The CDR3 is 13 residues long. CDR3 in DNA: TGCGCCAGCAGTTACGCGCAGATCCGCGAGCAGTACTTC. Translation gives CASSYAQIREQYF.

The chain is built from TRBV15 and TRBJ1-5; D may be TRBD1 (5 bases). The V end lost 1 base, the J end lost 6 bases, and 10 bases lay between the germline ends. CDR1 is LNHNV and CDR2 is YYDKDF in the germline V gene (reference sequence). CDR3 length equals 14 residues. The CDR3 spells CATSRVPGIQPQHF. DNA of the CDR3: TGTGCCACCAGCAGAGTTCCAGGGATTCAGCCCCAGCATTTT.

This clonotype was recorded at least ten times. The chain links TRBV6-5 to TRBJ1-1; D unclear. Germline V CDR1 and CDR2: MNHEY, SVGAGI. This CDR3 is 11 amino acids long. V was clipped by 6 bases and J by 5 bases, with 7 bases between them. CDR3 nucleotide sequence: TGTGCCAGCAGCGGAGGGACTGAAGCTTTCTTT. Protein: CASSGGTEAFF.

The chain has TRBV19 and TRBJ2-3; TRBD1 matches at 9 bases. The CDR3 runs to 16 residues. Germline CDR1 and CDR2: LNHDA and SQIVND (reference sequence). V shed 10 bases and J 2 bases; nucleotides not matched to a gene: 13. The CDR3 region is CATSDLGTGNTDTQYF. Here the CDR3 DNA reads TGTGCCACCAGTGATTTGGGGACAGGGAACACAGATACGCAGTATTTT.

Ten or more counts support this clonotype. This chain links TRBV5-6 with TRBJ2-1; D may match TRBD1 or TRBD2 (5 bases each). V lost 4 bases and J 4 bases, leaving 15 bases between the germline ends. CDR1 and CDR2 from the germline V gene are SGHDT and YYEEEE. CDR3 size: 15 residues. CDR3 protein: CASSAIPGPYNEQFF. The CDR3, as DNA: TGTGCCAGCAGCGCCATTCCGGGGCCATACAATGAGCAGTTCTTC.

This chain connects TRBV2 to TRBJ2-7, with 7 bases aligning to TRBD1. V shed 1 base, J shed 6 bases, and the junction held 0 bases outside the gene matches. The length of the CDR3 is 12 residues. The germline CDR1 and CDR2 sequences are SNHLY and FYNNEI. For the CDR3, the DNA is TGTGCCAGCAGTGAAGACAGGGGCGAGCAGTACTTC. Protein product: CASSEDRGEQYF.

Here the CDR3 reads CATSGTENYGYTF. The CDR3 DNA sequence: TGTGCCACCAGTGGGACGGAGAACTATGGCTACACCTTC. The chain combines TRBV24-1 with TRBJ1-2; D is uncertain. V was cut by 5 bases and J by 2 bases, with 8 bases left in between. Per the germline V gene, CDR1 is KGHDR and CDR2 is SFDVKD. The CDR3 has 13 residues.

The chain joins TRBV7-2 to TRBJ2-5, with a possible D match to TRBD1 (5 bases). The V end was cut by 1 base, the J end by 1 base, with 10 bases between. This CDR3 contains 15 residues. The germline CDR1 and CDR2 sequences are SGHTA and FQGNSA. The CDR3 reads CASSLVGDPQETQYF. The CDR3 DNA reads as TGTGCCAGCAGCTTAGTAGGGGATCCCCAAGAGACCCAGTACTTC. Looking up the rest from reference TRBV7-2 and TRBJ2-5 gives the full variable domain: GAGVSQSPSNKVTEKGKDVELRCDPISGHTALYWYRQSLGQGLEFLIYFQGNSAPDKSGLPSDRFSAERTGGSVSTLTIQRTQQEDSAVYLCASSLVGDPQETQYFGPGTRLLVL.

The rearrangement links TRBV2 to TRBJ2-3; the D gene could be TRBD1 or TRBD2 (6 bases each). Germline-derived CDR1 and CDR2 are SNHLY and FYNNEI. CDR3 size: 15 residues. The ends were cut back, 3 bases at V and 4 bases at J, with 14 bases in the middle. CDR3 DNA: TGTGCCAGCAGTGAGATTGGGGGGCCCTCAGATACGCAGTATTTT. Translation gives CASSEIGGPSDTQYF.

For this clonotype: A much larger clone differs by one base, so this may be a read error. The chain couples TRBV2 to TRBJ2-7; D remains unclear. Trimming took off 6 bases at V and 0 bases at J, with 15 bases between the two ends. This CDR3 has 15 residues. Germline loops: CDR1 SNHLY, CDR2 FYNNEI. Here the CDR3 DNA reads TGTGCCAGCAGCCCTTCCGGCGCGAGCTCCTACGAGCAGTACTTC. Residues: CASSPSGASSYEQYF.

This clonotype was observed many times. The J gene is TRBJ1-5, the V gene TRBV4-1; D unclear. Germline loops: CDR1 MGHRA, CDR2 YSYEKL. This CDR3 has 17 residues. With 2 bases removed from V and 0 bases from J, the gap between germline ends came to 14 bases. In DNA, the CDR3 is TGCGCCAGCAGCCAATCCGGACTTCTGTCTAGCAATCAGCCCCAGCATTTT. This encodes CASSQSGLLSSNQPQHF.

The genes are TRBV9 and TRBJ1-6; D is uncertain. The V end was cut by 0 bases, the J end by 10 bases, with 5 bases between. Germline V gene data show CDR1 as SGDLS and CDR2 as YYNGEE. The CDR3 is 12 amino acids. The DNA for the CDR3 is TGTGCCAGCAGCGTAGATGAATCACCCCTCCACTTT. This gives the protein CASSVDESPLHF.

V is TRBV20-1 and J is TRBJ2-7; D is unresolved. Germline V gene sequence: CDR1 DFQATT, CDR2 SNEGSKA (reference sequence). The CDR3 is made up of 11 amino acids. The ends were cut back, 1 base at V and 3 bases at J, with 4 bases in the middle. This CDR3 reads CSARGGYEQYF. The CDR3 region has the DNA TGCAGTGCTAGAGGAGGCTACGAGCAGTACTTC.

The genes are TRBV24-1 and TRBJ2-7; 11 nucleotides match TRBD2. Germline-derived CDR1 and CDR2 are KGHDR and SFDVKD. Unmatched junction bases numbered 3, after V lost 9 bases and J lost 3 bases. The CDR3 length is 13 residues. For the CDR3, the DNA is TGTGCCACCCAGGGACTAGCGGACTACGAGCAGTACTTC. As protein: CATQGLADYEQYF.

V is TRBV19 and J is TRBJ2-7, with TRBD1 matching over 7 bases. This CDR3 has 16 amino acids. V shed 3 bases and J 3 bases; nucleotides not matched to a gene: 11. Germline V gene lookup returns CDR1 LNHDA and CDR2 SQIVND (reference sequence). The CDR3 loop reads CASSITATGSFYEQYF. The CDR3 DNA is TGTGCCAGTAGTATCACGGCGACAGGGAGCTTCTACGAGCAGTACTTC.

As to this clonotype: A clone one base away is much larger, so this may be a read error. V is TRBV27 and J is TRBJ2-7; D not resolved. CDR1 and CDR2 (germline): MNHEY, SMNVEV (reference sequence). The CDR3 runs 13 residues. The CDR3 here is CASSISDNYGQYF. The CDR3 DNA sequence: TGTGCCAGCAGTATCAGCGACAACTACGGGCAGTACTTC.